Below are 29 T cell receptor beta chains sequenced from a single sample in a study of long-term antiretroviral therapy in people with HIV. Investigators performed immunoSEQ version v3.0 at survey level. Measured with immunoSEQ multiplex PCR; TCRdb has only the in-frame clones, and not every one. The sample consists of over 30,000 clones, 70% to 80% of them appearing once. Sample: unsorted PBMCs, taken 1.9 years after starting antiretroviral therapy. The source is a man between 18 and 29 years old with HIV.

The rearrangement joins TRBV6-6 to TRBJ2-3; a weak D match, TRBD2 (6 bases). The CDR3 has 15 amino acids. Germline V gene lookup returns CDR1 MNHNY and CDR2 SVGAGI (reference sequence). Trimming left V 6 bases short and J 5 bases short, with 18 bases between. CDR3 in amino acids: CASRLGTLRGDTQYF. CDR3 nucleotide sequence: TGTGCCAGCAGACTCGGGACTCTCAGAGGAGATACGCAGTATTTT.

The CDR3 nucleotides read TGTGCCAGCAGTTACCCCGACGGAGGGGACAGTGGCTACACCTTC. Protein: CASSYPDGGDSGYTF. This rearrangement joins TRBV6-6 to TRBJ1-2; TRBD1 aligns across 7 bases. The ends lost 2 bases at V and 7 bases at J; junction bases unmatched: 10. This CDR3 is 15 amino acids long. Germline V gene data show CDR1 as MNHNY and CDR2 as SVGAGI (reference sequence).

The chain is built from TRBV5-1 and TRBJ2-2; D is ambiguous. With 4 bases removed from V and 1 base from J, the gap between germline ends came to 8 bases. Germline CDR1 reads SGHRS; CDR2 reads YFSETQ. This CDR3 contains 14 residues. This chain's CDR3 is CASSADLNTGELFF. CDR3 nucleotide sequence: TGCGCCAGCAGCGCCGACCTGAACACCGGGGAGCTGTTTTTT.

The rearrangement joins TRBV28 to TRBJ1-4; 7 bases are shared with TRBD1. The junction had 7 bases not matched to a gene; V was cut back by 6 bases and J by 3 bases. Germline V gene data show CDR1 as MDHEN and CDR2 as SYDVKM. This CDR3 is 15 amino acids long. The CDR3 sequence: CASSPGGGANEKLFF. CDR3 bases: TGTGCCAGCAGCCCAGGGGGGGGAGCTAATGAAAAACTGTTTTTT.

V is TRBV20-1 and J is TRBJ1-1; D might be TRBD1 (5 bases). This CDR3 contains 11 residues. The V gene's germline CDR1 is DFQATT and CDR2 SNEGSKA (reference sequence). Trimming stripped 6 bases from V and 8 bases from J, with 13 bases between. CDR3 loop: CSAKAGREAFF. The CDR3, as DNA: TGCAGTGCCAAAGCGGGACGAGAAGCTTTCTTT.

The count of this clone is one. The chain combines TRBV2 with TRBJ1-1; D is perhaps TRBD1 (5 bases). Germline-derived CDR1 and CDR2 are SNHLY and FYNNEI. V was shortened by 1 base and J by 5 bases, with 11 bases between the two germline ends. CDR3 length equals 14 residues. The CDR3 loop reads CASSEVGGGTEAFF. The CDR3 DNA sequence: TGTGCCAGCAGTGAAGTTGGGGGGGGTACTGAAGCTTTCTTT.

The V gene is TRBV10-3, the J gene TRBJ2-5; 7 bases fit TRBD2. Unmatched junction bases numbered 2, after V lost 6 bases and J lost 1 base. CDR3 length: 13 amino acids. Germline V lookup: CDR1 ENHRY, CDR2 SYGVKD. CDR3 DNA: TGTGCCATCAGCGGGACTACCCAAGAGACCCAGTACTTC. This codes for CAISGTTQETQYF.

The chain recombines TRBV10-2 with TRBJ1-1; 10 bases match TRBD1. Germline CDR1 and CDR2: WSHSY and SAAADI. This CDR3 comprises 15 residues. The V gene end was trimmed by 4 bases and the J gene end by 3 bases; junction bases not matched to a gene: 5. Here the CDR3 reads CASSGQGAFDTEAFF. The CDR3 nucleotides are TGCGCCAGCAGTGGACAGGGGGCTTTTGACACTGAAGCTTTCTTT.

The chain couples TRBV4-1 to TRBJ1-3; D perhaps matches TRBD1 (6 bases). V was trimmed by 2 bases and J by 1 base, leaving 9 bases between them. This CDR3 comprises 15 residues. Germline CDR1 MGHRA, CDR2 YSYEKL. CDR3 sequence reads: CASSQLQGSGNTIYF. CDR3 DNA sequence: TGCGCCAGCAGCCAATTACAGGGTTCTGGAAACACCATATATTTT.

The chain carries TRBV10-1 and TRBJ1-6; a possible D gene is TRBD1 (6 bases). The CDR3 extends over 14 amino acids. Looked up from germline, CDR1 is WNHNN and CDR2 is SYGVQD (reference sequence). The V end was cut by 5 bases, the J end by 5 bases, with 10 bases between. The CDR3 nucleotides read TGCGCCAGCAGTATCGACAGGAATAATTCACCCCTCCACTTT. Translation: CASSIDRNNSPLHF.

This chain connects TRBV29-1 to TRBJ2-7; no clear D gene. Looked up from germline, CDR1 is SQVTM and CDR2 is ANQGSEA. CDR3 size: 15 residues. With 3 bases removed from V and 0 bases from J, the gap between germline ends came to 15 bases. CDR3 coding DNA: TGCAGCGTTGATTTAGCAGTCTCGAGCTCCTACGAGCAGTACTTC. Amino acids: CSVDLAVSSSYEQYF.

The rearrangement uses TRBV9 and TRBJ2-5; no definite D call. CDR3 length equals 16 residues. Germline V gene sequence: CDR1 SGDLS, CDR2 YYNGEE. V was shortened by 0 bases and J by 4 bases, with 16 bases between the two germline ends. The CDR3 sequence: CASSVAGVGPGETQYF. Written as DNA, the CDR3 is TGTGCCAGCAGCGTAGCTGGGGTCGGTCCAGGAGAGACCCAGTACTTC.

The J gene is TRBJ1-4, the V gene TRBV6-5, with D possibly being TRBD1 (6 bases). In germline, CDR1 is MNHEY, CDR2 SVGAGI. Trimming cost V 8 bases and J 8 bases, with 18 bases left between them. The CDR3 is 14 residues long. The CDR3 region has the DNA TGTGCCAGCCAGGGCGGGACGGGGGCCGAAAAACTGTTTTTT. Amino acids: CASQGGTGAEKLFF.

The J gene is TRBJ2-2, the V gene TRBV19, with D unresolved. This CDR3 contains 14 residues. V was cut by 0 bases and J by 3 bases, with 5 bases left in between. The germline CDR1 and CDR2 sequences are LNHDA and SQIVND (reference sequence). CDR3 DNA: TGTGCCAGTAGTATAGATTCCTACACCGGGGAGCTGTTTTTT. Amino acid sequence: CASSIDSYTGELFF.

J is TRBJ2-2 and V is TRBV7-7; TRBD1 matches 9 bases. The CDR3 has 14 residues. CDR1 is SSHAT and CDR2 is FNYEAQ in the germline V gene (reference sequence). The CDR3 loop reads CASAGQGSTGELFF. The CDR3 DNA reads as TGTGCTAGCGCAGGACAGGGGAGCACCGGGGAGCTGTTTTTT.

The V gene is TRBV28, the J gene TRBJ1-2; D unresolved. Looked up from germline, CDR1 is MDHEN and CDR2 is SYDVKM. Between the trimmed V and J ends, which lost 6 bases and 4 bases, there was a span of 9 bases. The CDR3 consists of 12 residues. The CDR3 is CASSRPSYGYTF. The DNA for the CDR3 is TGTGCCAGCAGCCGGCCTAGCTATGGCTACACCTTC.

The rearrangement joins TRBV7-9 to TRBJ1-4; D uncertain. The CDR3 has 14 residues. V was shortened by 7 bases and J by 3 bases, with 12 bases between the two germline ends. Germline V CDR1 and CDR2: SEHNR, FQNEAQ (reference sequence). The CDR3 DNA follows: TGTGCCAGCACCACGAGTATAGCTAATGAAAAACTGTTTTTT. Its protein is CASTTSIANEKLFF.

The chain links TRBV5-1 to TRBJ2-5, with D perhaps matching TRBD1 or TRBD2 (6 bases each). V shed 2 bases and J shed 5 bases, with 13 bases lying between them. There are 14 residues in the CDR3. CDR1 and CDR2 from the germline V gene are SGHRS and YFSETQ. CDR3: CASSFTGSGETQYF. In nucleotides, the CDR3 is TGCGCCAGCAGCTTCACAGGGAGCGGGGAGACCCAGTACTTC.

The DNA for the CDR3 is TGTGCCAGCAGCCCTACCAATATGAGGGCTTCCCCGGGGAAGTATTTT. Its translation is CASSPTNMRASPGKYF. J is TRBJ2-3 and V is TRBV7-2; tentatively, D is TRBD2 (5 bases). Trimming cost V 5 bases and J 13 bases, with 28 bases left between them. The length of the CDR3 is 16 residues. Germline V CDR1 and CDR2: SGHTA, FQGNSA.

V is TRBV28 and J is TRBJ2-7; D is ambiguous. V was trimmed by 6 bases and J by 0 bases, leaving 12 bases between them. This CDR3 is 14 amino acids long. Germline CDR1 reads MDHEN; CDR2 reads SYDVKM. Here the CDR3 reads CASSLDAYSYEQYF. Here the CDR3 DNA reads TGTGCCAGCAGCCTCGACGCCTACTCCTACGAGCAGTACTTC.

This clone occurred once. The rearrangement uses TRBV11-2 and TRBJ2-6; D might be TRBD1 or TRBD2, each matching 5 bases. CDR1 SGHAT and CDR2 FQNNGV come from the germline V gene. This CDR3 is built from 18 residues. V gave up 3 bases and J gave up 1 base, with 16 bases separating them. DNA of the CDR3: TGTGCCAGCAGCTTTATAGAGGGCGCAGGGTCTGGGGCCAACGTCCTGACTTTC. Amino acid sequence: CASSFIEGAGSGANVLTF. The full variable domain, in which reference TRBV11-2 and TRBJ2-6 provide the parts outside the CDR3, is EAGVAQSPRYKIIEKRQSVAFWCNPISGHATLYWYQQILGQGPKLLIQFQNNGVVDDSQLPKDRFSAERLKGVDSTLKIQPAKLEDSAVYLCASSFIEGAGSGANVLTFGAGSRLTVL.

This sequence joins TRBV2 and TRBJ2-7, with D unresolved. Germline V CDR1 and CDR2: SNHLY, FYNNEI. The CDR3 covers 12 residues. V lost 2 bases and J lost 4, with 6 bases in between. The CDR3 loop reads CASSESGYEQYF. CDR3 DNA sequence: TGTGCCAGCAGTGAATCTGGTTACGAGCAGTACTTC. The full variable domain, in which reference TRBV2 and TRBJ2-7 provide the parts outside the CDR3, is EPEVTQTPSHQVTQMGQEVILRCVPISNHLYFYWYRQILGQKVEFLVSFYNNEISEKSEIFDDQFSVERPDGSNFTLKIRSTKLEDSAMYFCASSESGYEQYFGPGTRLTVT.

The rearrangement uses TRBV18 and TRBJ2-5; possible D gene TRBD1, 5 bases. Germline-derived CDR1 and CDR2 are KGHSH and LQKENI. Trimming removed 2 bases at V and 2 bases at J, with 9 bases between. The CDR3 consists of 14 residues. The CDR3 loop reads CASSPGRVQETQYF. CDR3 DNA sequence: TGTGCCAGCTCACCAGGCAGGGTGCAAGAGACCCAGTACTTC.

The genes are TRBV10-3 and TRBJ1-6; D is ambiguous. CDR1 and CDR2 (germline): ENHRY, SYGVKD. The CDR3 runs 14 residues. With 5 bases removed from V and 7 bases from J, the gap between germline ends came to 12 bases. The CDR3 DNA reads as TGTGCCATCAGTACGGACGGCCGGAATTCACCCCTCCACTTT. Translation: CAISTDGRNSPLHF.

This clone was found a few times. The CDR3 nucleotides read TGCGCCAGCAGCTCGGAACCGGACAAGCCCCAGCATTTT. This sequence encodes CASSSEPDKPQHF. This sequence joins TRBV5-1 and TRBJ1-5, with D perhaps TRBD1 (5 bases). V was cut by 3 bases and J by 8 bases, with 12 bases left in between. Germline lookup yields CDR1 SGHRS and CDR2 YFSETQ. The CDR3 covers 13 residues.

The chain combines TRBV9 with TRBJ2-2, with 16 bases aligning to TRBD2. Germline V gene lookup returns CDR1 SGDLS and CDR2 YYNGEE. V shed 4 bases and J 1 base; nucleotides not matched to a gene: 4. The CDR3 runs 18 residues. The DNA of the CDR3 is TGTGCCAGCAGCAAGGGACTAGCGGGGGGGCGGAACACCGGGGAGCTGTTTTTT. Its protein is CASSKGLAGGRNTGELFF.

This clone has only a few counts. The gene calls are TRBV6-1 and TRBJ2-2; 8 nucleotides line up with TRBD2. Trimming took 8 bases from V and 4 from J; bases not matched to a gene: 3. This CDR3 contains 13 residues. CDR1 is MNHNS, CDR2 SASEGT, per germline. This CDR3 reads CASERGSTGELFF. CDR3 bases: TGTGCCAGCGAGCGGGGGTCCACCGGGGAGCTGTTTTTT.

The genes are TRBV6-1 and TRBJ1-3, with 8 bases lining up with TRBD1. The germline CDR1 and CDR2 sequences are MNHNS and SASEGT. The CDR3 spans 14 residues. V was pared by 6 bases and J by 2 bases, with 3 bases of the junction left unmatched. The CDR3 bases are TGTGCCAGCAGCCAACAGGGGGCTGGAAACACCATATATTTT. Translation gives CASSQQGAGNTIYF.

To note about this clone: Other DNA sequences in this sample translate to the same CDR3. The genes are TRBV27 and TRBJ2-5; D is unclear. The CDR3 is 13 amino acids. Germline-derived CDR1 and CDR2 are MNHEY and SMNVEV (reference sequence). V was shortened by 3 bases and J by 0 bases, with 5 bases between the two germline ends. The DNA of the CDR3 is TGTGCCAGCAGTTTGGGCCACCAAGAGACCCAGTACTTC. Protein: CASSLGHQETQYF.